The rows below give T cell receptor beta chains drawn from one sample of a study of T cell responses to AZD1222 COVID-19 vaccine. Measured with immunoSEQ multiplex PCR; TCRdb has only the in-frame clones, and not every one. The table includes 150,000 to 200,000 clones, 80% to 95% detected once. The source was peripheral blood, collected 28 days after the second AZD1222 dose. These receptors came from an adult who received the AZD1222 COVID-19 vaccine. The CDR3 runs from the conserved cysteine through the conserved F or W. D genes are given only for firm matches. Clone size appears in some rows only: once, few, many, or a class for an expanded clone.

cdr3_nt | cdr3_aa | d_call | v_call | clone_size | j_call
TGTGCCAGCAGTTACCTAGGGACAGGGGGGCAGCCCCAGCATTTT | CASSYLGTGGQPQHF | TRBD1 | TRBV6-5 | NA | TRBJ1-5
TGTGCCAGTAGACCGCGGGGGGCAGGGCATGAGCAGTTCTTC | CASRPRGAGHEQFF | TRBD2 | TRBV13 | NA | TRBJ2-1
TGTGCCAGCAGCTTAATGGCCCCAATAGCGGGGGGAGGGACAGATACGCAGTATTTT | CASSLMAPIAGGGTDTQYF | TRBD2 | TRBV7-3 | NA | TRBJ2-3
TGTGCCAGCAGCCCACCGGAGGTGCTAGCCAAAAACATTCAGTACTTC | CASSPPEVLAKNIQYF | NA | TRBV7-9 | NA | TRBJ2-4
TGTGCCAGCAGCTCGGACGTCCAAGAGACCCAGTACTTC | CASSSDVQETQYF | NA | TRBV7-2 | once | TRBJ2-5
TGTGCCAGCAGCCAAGATTTTTGGGCTAGCGGGAGGGCCTCCTACGAGCAGTACTTC | CASSQDFWASGRASYEQYF | TRBD2 | TRBV4-2 | NA | TRBJ2-7
TGCAGCGTTGCCCACCGGGGGGGCTCCTACGAGCAGTACTTC | CSVAHRGGSYEQYF | TRBD2 | TRBV29-1 | NA | TRBJ2-7
TGTGCCAGCAGCCACCTACCGGGGGGGCAGGAGACCCAGTACTTC | CASSHLPGGQETQYF | TRBD2 | TRBV11-2 | NA | TRBJ2-5
TGTGCCAGCAGTCCCCTAAGGCCAACAGGATTTCAGCCCCAGCATTTT | CASSPLRPTGFQPQHF | NA | TRBV27 | NA | TRBJ1-5
TGTGCCAGCAGCTTCTCTAGCGGGGGTTACAATGAGCAGTTCTTC | CASSFSSGGYNEQFF | TRBD2 | TRBV7-2 | NA | TRBJ2-1
TGTGCCAGCAGCTTAATGGGTCAACTGCTGGGTGGCTACACCTTC | CASSLMGQLLGGYTF | NA | TRBV7-9 | NA | TRBJ1-2
TGTGCCAGCAGTCAGGGGCACTCCTACGAGCAGTACTTC | CASSQGHSYEQYF | NA | TRBV12-3/TRBV12-4 | NA | TRBJ2-7
TGTGCCAGCAGCAAACAGGGCGTTACTGAAGCTTTCTTT | CASSKQGVTEAFF | NA | TRBV6-5 | NA | TRBJ1-1
TGTGCCAGCAGTTATGGGGCCGGGGAGCTGTTTTTT | CASSYGAGELFF | NA | TRBV12-3/TRBV12-4 | once | TRBJ2-2